This T cell receptor beta chain originates from a study of blood T cell repertoires in COVID-19. Looking at the study overall: Material from acute and convalescent COVID-19 was sourced from the United States, Italy and Spain. T cells, B-cell-depleted T cells, or PBMCs supplied cDNA or gDNA.

Original handling: Estimation of nucleated cell counts relied on the amplification of reference gene primers. This table comes from immunoSEQ multiplex PCR, and its TCRdb copy is limited to in-frame clones, with some not included. From that table come the V and J calls and clone size; the DNA was used to work out D and trimming. The sample records roughly 73,000 clones, roughly 81% being singletons. The CDR3 has 15 residues. Germline CDR1 is SGHRS and CDR2 is YFSETQ. J lost 8 bases, V lost 4 bases, and 9 bases had no gene match. Sequenced material: peripheral blood. The receptor's source is a woman aged 65 to 85 with acute or convalescent COVID-19. The chain joins TRBV5-1 to TRBJ2-1; the match to TRBD2 covers 10 bases. This CDR3 is CASSRPSGSLYEQFF. CDR3 bases: TGCGCCAGCAGCCGACCTAGCGGGAGCCTATATGAGCAGTTCTTC.